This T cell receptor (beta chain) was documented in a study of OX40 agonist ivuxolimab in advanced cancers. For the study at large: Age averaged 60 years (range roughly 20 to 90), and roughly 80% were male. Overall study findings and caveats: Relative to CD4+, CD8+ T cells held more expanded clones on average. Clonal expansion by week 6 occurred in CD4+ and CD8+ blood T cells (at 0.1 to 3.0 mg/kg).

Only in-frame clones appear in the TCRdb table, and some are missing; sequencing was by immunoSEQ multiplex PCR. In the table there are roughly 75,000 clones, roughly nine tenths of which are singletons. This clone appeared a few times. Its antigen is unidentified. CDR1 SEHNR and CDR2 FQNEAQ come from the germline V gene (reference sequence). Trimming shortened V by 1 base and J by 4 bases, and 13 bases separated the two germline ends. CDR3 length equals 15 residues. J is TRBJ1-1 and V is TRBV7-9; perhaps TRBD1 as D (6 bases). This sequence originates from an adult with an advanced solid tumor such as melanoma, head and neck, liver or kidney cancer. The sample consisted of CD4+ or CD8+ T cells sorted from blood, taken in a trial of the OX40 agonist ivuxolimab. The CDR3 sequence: CASSLDLGATTEAFF. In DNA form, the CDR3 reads TGTGCCAGCAGCTTAGATCTGGGGGCGACCACTGAAGCTTTCTTT. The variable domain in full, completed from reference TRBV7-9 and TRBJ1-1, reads DTGVSQNPRHKITKRGQNVTFRCDPISEHNRLYWYRQTLGQGPEFLTYFQNEAQLEKSRLLSDRFSAERPKGSFSTLEIQRTEQGDSAMYLCASSLDLGATTEAFFGQGTRLTVV.